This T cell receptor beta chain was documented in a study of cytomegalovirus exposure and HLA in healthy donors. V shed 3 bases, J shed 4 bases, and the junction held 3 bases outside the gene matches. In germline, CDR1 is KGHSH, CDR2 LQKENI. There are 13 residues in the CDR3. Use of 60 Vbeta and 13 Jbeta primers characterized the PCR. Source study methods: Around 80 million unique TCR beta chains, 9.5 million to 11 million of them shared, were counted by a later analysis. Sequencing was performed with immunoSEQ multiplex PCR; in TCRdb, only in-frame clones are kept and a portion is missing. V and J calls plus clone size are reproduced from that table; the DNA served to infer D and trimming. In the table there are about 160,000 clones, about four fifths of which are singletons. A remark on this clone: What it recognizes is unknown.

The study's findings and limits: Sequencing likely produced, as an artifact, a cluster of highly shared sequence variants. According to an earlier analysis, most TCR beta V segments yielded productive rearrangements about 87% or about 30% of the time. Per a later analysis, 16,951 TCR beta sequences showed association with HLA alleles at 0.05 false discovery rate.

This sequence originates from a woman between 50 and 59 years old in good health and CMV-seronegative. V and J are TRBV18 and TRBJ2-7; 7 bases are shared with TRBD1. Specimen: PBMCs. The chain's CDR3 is CASSPGTAYEQYF. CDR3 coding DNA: TGTGCCAGCTCACCCGGGACAGCTTACGAGCAGTACTTC. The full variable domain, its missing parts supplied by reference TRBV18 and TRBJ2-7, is NAGVMQNPRHLVRRRGQEARLRCSPMKGHSHVYWYRQLPEEGLKFMVYLQKENIIDESGMPKERFSAEFPKEGPSILRIQQVVRGDSAAYFCASSPGTAYEQYFGPGTRLTVT.